This TCR beta chain was identified in a study of identical twins. TCRdb called the 5' RACE reads again in MiXCR, with one record for every CDR3 protein. The sample records fewer than 550,000 distinct CDR3 sequences, 13% to 15% being singletons. The V and J ends lost 5 bases and 3 bases, in that order; junction bases with no gene match: 10. Per the germline V gene, CDR1 is SEHNR and CDR2 is FQNEAQ (reference sequence). This CDR3 is built from 15 residues. Study-wide points: Because invariant MAIT and iNKT cells could be present, zero-insertion analyses could be partly confounded. Alpha sequences out of frame and shared by twins had excess low generation probability. For monozygotic twins, models underestimated out-of-frame TCR alpha sharing. In cord blood, abundant beta clonotypes had fewer insertions; memory showed no trend.

This clonotype was counted a few times. Its antigen remains unidentified. The sample was also linked to a second study, of yellow fever vaccine responses in identical twins.

The chain uses TRBV7-9 and TRBJ2-7, with 7 bases fitting TRBD2. The receptor comes from a woman aged 18-29 years in good health. Input material: CD4+ T cells sorted from blood. CDR3 residues: CASSPTGLAVYEQYF. The CDR3 DNA follows: TGTGCCAGCAGCCCCACCGGGCTAGCGGTCTACGAGCAGTACTTC.